This T cell receptor (beta chain) was sequenced during a study of shared T cell receptors in the human thymus. Germline CDR1 reads LGHNA; CDR2 reads YSLEER. The CDR3 has 15 residues. V was cut by 1 base and J by 5 bases, with 13 bases left in between. Sequencing was performed with immunoSEQ multiplex PCR; in TCRdb, only in-frame clones are kept and a portion is missing. Of around 730,000 clones listed, approximately 85% were seen once; the top ten hold about 0.0098%. These sequences were also reported in another study, on human thymus T cells.

The chain couples TRBV4-3 to TRBJ2-3; D possibly corresponds to TRBD2 (5 bases). This receptor was taken from a girl under three years old with a congenital heart defect. What was sequenced was thymocytes. The CDR3: CASSQVGTRRDTQYF. Here the CDR3 DNA reads TGCGCCAGCAGCCAAGTAGGCACTAGAAGAGATACGCAGTATTTT.